Following are 11 T cell receptor beta chains from one sample sequenced in a study of tumor and adjacent non-tumor tissue in lung cancer. Three rounds of nested PCR, following a modified ARM-PCR protocol, produced the TCRbeta library. TCRdb re-analysed the multiplex PCR reads in MiXCR, keeping a single row per CDR3 protein. The sample contains approximately 65,000 distinct CDR3 sequences, roughly 60% of which appear only once. This sample's RNA came from whole unsorted tissue. Sequenced material: lung tumor tissue. These receptors all stem from a man between 50 and 59 years old with non-small cell lung cancer.

With respect to this clonotype: One base away lies a much larger clone, so this may be a sequencing read error. The chain recombines TRBV5-1 with TRBJ2-5; 8 nucleotides align to TRBD2. Germline V gene sequence: CDR1 SGHRS, CDR2 YFSETQ. The CDR3 loop spans 14 amino acids. CDR3 nucleotide sequence: TGCGCCAGCAGCTTTAGCGGGAAGGGTGAGACCCAGCACTTC. It encodes CASSFSGKGETQHF.

A word on this clonotype: The CDR3 ends on some other residue instead of the conserved phenylalanine or tryptophan, so this is likely a read error. The CDR3 reads CASRIMGQGNYEQFL. Here the CDR3 DNA reads TGTGCCAGTAGAATTATGGGGCAGGGCAACTATGAGCAGTTCCTC. The chain carries TRBV6-6 and TRBJ2-1; the D gene is possibly TRBD1 (5 bases). Trimming left V 9 bases short and J 8 bases short, with 23 bases between. CDR1 MNHNY and CDR2 SVGAGI come from the germline V gene (reference sequence). CDR3 size: 15 residues.

This clonotype was counted a few times. This chain connects TRBV20-1 to TRBJ1-2; 7 nucleotides match TRBD1. Trimming cost V 0 bases and J 4 bases; bases outside gene matches: 5. Looked up from germline, CDR1 is DFQATT and CDR2 is SNEGSKA (reference sequence). CDR3 length equals 14 residues. CDR3 DNA: TGCAGTGCTAGAGATTGGGACAGTGGCTATGGCTACACCTTC. The encoded protein is CSARDWDSGYGYTF.

This clonotype is a singleton in its sample. A junction end diverges from the germline sequence, so it may reflect a read error. This chain links TRBV6-1 with TRBJ2-3; 10 nucleotides align to TRBD2. This CDR3 region has 15 residues. Germline V gives CDR1 MNHNS, CDR2 SASEGT. In nucleotides, the CDR3 is TGTGCCAGTATTAGAACTAGCGGGACGACAGATACGCTGTATTTT. Translation gives CASIRTSGTTDTLYF.

This clonotype was seen repeatedly, ten times or more. The J gene is TRBJ2-5, the V gene TRBV12-3 or TRBV12-4; D uncertain. Trimming pared 3 bases from V and 5 bases from J, leaving 16 bases between. This CDR3 has 15 residues. This CDR3 is CASSFVPPPGETQYF. DNA of the CDR3: TGTGCCAGCAGTTTTGTGCCCCCCCCCGGGGAGACCCAGTACTTC.

This chain joins TRBV12-3 or TRBV12-4 and TRBJ2-2, with a possible D match to TRBD1 (6 bases). Trimming cost V 6 bases and J 5 bases, with 13 bases left between them. The CDR3 is 14 amino acids. The CDR3 loop reads CASSPRGGTGELFF. CDR3 bases: TGTGCCAGCAGCCCCAGGGGTGGGACCGGGGAGCTGTTTTTT.

This clonotype was counted between two and nine times. A read error may explain this, as a much larger clone is one base away. The chain employs TRBV29-1 and TRBJ1-5; D unclear. Germline V gene data show CDR1 as SQVTM and CDR2 as ANQGSEA. The CDR3 length is 13 residues. Between the trimmed V and J ends, which lost 6 bases and 4 bases, there was a span of 13 bases. CDR3 DNA sequence: TGCAGCGTCAAACTATACGGGAATCAGCCCCAGCATTTT. It is translated as CSVKLYGNQPQHF.

Of note for this clonotype: A much larger clone lies a single base off, so this may be a read error. This chain links TRBV30 with TRBJ1-6; TRBD1 is a possible D gene (5 bases). V was shortened by 3 bases and J by 7 bases, with 13 bases between the two germline ends. Germline V gene data show CDR1 as GTSNPN and CDR2 as SVGIG (reference sequence). The CDR3 is made up of 14 amino acids. CDR3 sequence reads: CAWSAGPGNSPLHF. As DNA, the CDR3 is TGTGCCTGGAGCGCCGGGCCAGGGAATTCACCCCTCCACTTT.

Ten or more counts support this clonotype. The chain uses TRBV12-3 or TRBV12-4 and TRBJ1-5; TRBD1 matches 9 bases. Losses at the gene ends were 6 bases for V and 4 bases for J; bases not matched to a gene: 4. The CDR3 is 14 residues long. The CDR3 sequence: CASRTGGFNQPQHF. In DNA, the CDR3 is TGTGCCAGCAGGACAGGGGGTTTTAATCAGCCCCAGCATTTT.

On this clonotype: At one of its ends the junction is not consistent with the germline gene, which may arise from a read error. This chain links TRBV29-1 with TRBJ2-7; D gene unclear. Per the germline V gene, CDR1 is SQVTM and CDR2 is ANQGSEA. This CDR3 contains 12 residues. CDR3: CSVESDSSEQYF. The CDR3 DNA reads as TGCAGTGTTGAAAGTGACTCTAGCGAGCAGTACTTC.

The gene calls are TRBV5-1 and TRBJ2-1, with D perhaps matching TRBD1 (6 bases). CDR1 and CDR2 (germline): SGHRS, YFSETQ. V was shortened by 5 bases and J by 7 bases, with 10 bases between the two germline ends. The CDR3 is 12 residues long. CDR3 amino acids: CASRDSPNEQFF. CDR3 bases: TGCGCCAGCAGGGACAGCCCAAATGAGCAGTTCTTC.